This T cell receptor (beta chain) emerged from a study of T cell repertoires in cytomegalovirus infection. Overall study: HLA-C-restricted CMV epitopes, recently identified, and well-studied HLA-B-restricted ones were used by the study. Both CMV infection and a matching HLA type were indicated by public TCR beta signatures.

A single record per CDR3 protein comes from TCRdb applying MiXCR to the reads. The data show 800,000 to 950,000 distinct CDR3 sequences, about 30% seen once. The V gene end was trimmed by 5 bases and the J gene end by 1 base; junction bases not matched to a gene: 1. This CDR3 has 13 amino acids. Germline-derived CDR1 and CDR2 are MRHNA and SNTAGT. At least ten counts were recorded for this clonotype. What it binds is not known. The chain recombines TRBV6-4 with TRBJ1-1, with 7 bases fitting TRBD1. The material sequenced was cultured CD8+ T cells from PBMCs, taken from culture after CMV antigen stimulation. This receptor was identified in a human donor in good health (CMV status not recorded). Some clones in this sample may be carry-over from other donors' samples. The CDR3 sequence is CASSTGANTEAFF. The CDR3 DNA sequence: TGTGCCAGCAGTACAGGGGCGAACACTGAAGCTTTCTTT.